The present TCR beta chain was sequenced within a study of blood T cell repertoires in COVID-19 (TCRdb year 2020). Looking at the study overall: The collaborator samples originated in the United States, Italy and Spain and spanned the acute and convalescent phases of COVID-19. The material from the prospective study consisted of cDNA or gDNA derived from T cells, B-cell-depleted T cells, or PBMCs. Subjects who had been exposed to COVID-19, were actively infected with it, or had recovered from it provided the deeply sampled blood TCRbeta repertoires that made up the dataset. The repertoires were released in a freely available public database meant as a resource for research on the immune response to SARS-CoV-2. Samples were obtained from the ongoing ImmuneRACE study (first 160 participants) and from over 1,000 subjects provided by 6 global collaborators. The sample metadata nearly always contained a de-identified subject ID, COVID-19 status, age in years and sex. Where available, HLA class I and class II types were obtained from metadata supplied by the sample provider rather than from assay-based typing. Here is what the overall study found, with its caveats: The amount of clinical and demographic metadata varied by source and participant and was provided uncurated.

Participants in the prospective study were enrolled through a virtual design, were aged about 18 to 90 years, and lived in about two dozen United States geographic areas. To assign participants to cohorts, the prospective study relied on clinical history that participants themselves reported in a screening survey and a study questionnaire. For ImmuneRACE Cohort 3, a participant was defined as recovered based on two consecutive negative NP/OP PCR tests, clearance by a healthcare professional, or resolution of symptoms. In the prospective study, whole blood, serum and a nasopharyngeal or oropharyngeal swab were collected from each participant by mobile phlebotomists. Over a roughly 2-month period, participants in the prospective study had the option of providing additional blood draws and questionnaires. Prospective study blood samples were shipped either frozen or at room temperature before DNA extraction.

TCRbeta CDR3 regions were amplified from genomic DNA using the immunoSEQ Assay, a bias-controlled multiplex PCR. In the authors' own workflow: Within the assay, amplification of reference gene primers was used to estimate how many nucleated cells each sample contained. Sequence reads were collapsed and filtered to measure the absolute abundance of every unique TCRbeta CDR3 rearrangement. Productive Simpson clonality was computed per sample as the square root of Simpson's diversity index over productive rearrangements. TCRdb provides this immuneACCESS table in a form limited to in-frame rearrangements. Some clones are lacking; in checked studies, under half of them reflect an unresolved V gene, and why the rest are absent is not known. The V and J calls and clone size were taken over from that table, and D and trimming were inferred from the DNA. For this sample there are about 310,000 clones; roughly 89% appear just once. Roughly a tenth of the sample lies in the top ten.

About this clone: The specificity of this receptor is unknown. No much larger clone exists at a distance of one base, and base qualities are not known.

The specimen sequenced was PBMCs or T cells enriched from blood (not recorded which). The sequence came from a woman in her 30s who had recovered from COVID-19.

The DNA sequence is given as TGTGCCACCAGCAGAGATCAGGCAATAGGCTACACCTTC. Its product reads: CATSRDQAIGYTF. Rearrangement joined TRBV15 to TRBJ1-2; the D gene cannot be resolved reliably. Measured from the cysteine to the phenylalanine, the CDR3 is 13 residues long. Only the CDR3 part of the read is kept: 39 bases, read in frame from the first base. CDR1 LNHNV and CDR2 YYDKDF are derived from the germline V gene (reference sequence). The V end loses 0 bases and the J end loses 8 bases, and a stretch of 10 bases separates them.